Presented here are 20 T cell receptor beta chains from one specimen sequenced in a study of T-cell reconstitution after alpha-beta-depleted transplantation in children. TCRbeta library preparation incorporated unique molecular identifiers. TCRdb re-called the PCR reads through MiXCR, storing one row per CDR3 protein. The sample consists of approximately 250,000 distinct CDR3 sequences, 9% to 10% of them appearing once. Sequenced here: PBMCs from the stem cell graft donor, sampled from the stem cell graft. These TCRs come from a human donor who donated a stem cell graft to a child with SCID.

This clonotype was recorded at least ten times. The CDR3 reads CASSRFGSGASDTQYF. The CDR3 bases are TGCGCCAGCAGCCGCTTCGGGAGCGGGGCGTCAGATACGCAGTATTTT. This chain links TRBV4-1 with TRBJ2-3; 7 nucleotides match TRBD2. The ends lost 4 bases at V and 4 bases at J; junction bases unmatched: 11. The CDR3 runs 16 residues. CDR1 is MGHRA and CDR2 is YSYEKL in the germline V gene.

This clonotype was counted ten times or more. The V gene is TRBV7-6, the J gene TRBJ2-7; D might be TRBD2 (6 bases). The CDR3 loop spans 13 amino acids. Germline V lookup: CDR1 SGHVS, CDR2 FNYEAQ. V was cut by 5 bases and J by 2 bases, with 10 bases left in between. CDR3 DNA: TGTGCCAGCAGCCCGGACTACCCCTACGAGCAGTACTTC. Amino acids: CASSPDYPYEQYF.

This clonotype occurred many times. The rearrangement links TRBV6-5 to TRBJ2-6, with unresolved D. This CDR3 region has 15 residues. In germline, CDR1 is MNHEY, CDR2 SVGAGI. Trimming stripped 6 bases from V and 4 bases from J, with 13 bases between. CDR3 region: CASSYRAAGANVLTF. Here the CDR3 DNA reads TGTGCCAGCAGCTATAGGGCGGCCGGGGCCAACGTCCTGACTTTC.

This clonotype was observed a handful of times. The V gene is TRBV3-1, the J gene TRBJ2-1; D not certain. The CDR3 consists of 13 residues. Germline-derived CDR1 and CDR2 are LGHDT and YNNKEL (reference sequence). Trimming shortened V by 1 base and J by 8 bases, and 9 bases separated the two germline ends. The CDR3 region has the DNA TGTGCCAGCAGCCAAGTCCAAAGGGATGAGCAGTTCTTC. Translating gives CASSQVQRDEQFF.

This clonotype was recorded many times. The chain recombines TRBV9 with TRBJ1-1, with D maybe TRBD1 (5 bases). The ends were cut back, 4 bases at V and 1 base at J, with 11 bases in the middle. Germline V gives CDR1 SGDLS, CDR2 YYNGEE. This CDR3 is 14 amino acids long. The CDR3 sequence: CASSSGGGNTEAFF. As DNA, the CDR3 is TGTGCCAGCAGCTCTGGGGGGGGGAACACTGAAGCTTTCTTT. Full variable domain (remainder filled in from reference TRBV9 and TRBJ1-1): DSGVTQTPKHLITATGQRVTLRCSPRSGDLSVYWYQQSLDQGLQFLIQYYNGEERAKGNILERFSAQQFPDLHSELNLSSLELGDSALYFCASSSGGGNTEAFFGQGTRLTVV.

This clonotype was observed at least ten times. J is TRBJ2-1 and V is TRBV5-1; TRBD2 agrees at 8 bases. Per germline, CDR1 SGHRS and CDR2 YFSETQ. V shed 4 bases and J 8 bases; nucleotides not matched to a gene: 14. The CDR3 is 16 residues long. CDR3 amino acids: CASSAGGSGVVDEQFF. DNA for the CDR3: TGCGCCAGCAGCGCTGGTGGTAGCGGGGTGGTCGATGAGCAGTTCTTC.

This clonotype was counted many times. V is TRBV28 and J is TRBJ2-2; weak D call: TRBD2 (7 bases). The CDR3 spans 15 residues. The germline V gene has CDR1 MDHEN and CDR2 SYDVKM. V dropped 8 bases and J dropped 4 bases, with 17 bases sitting between them. The DNA for the CDR3 is TGTGCCAGCCTTCGGGGGGCTATTGGCACCGGGGAGCTGTTTTTT. Translation: CASLRGAIGTGELFF.

The chain combines TRBV7-6 with TRBJ2-2; TRBD2 matches 7 bases. V lost 4 bases and J lost 0; bases outside the gene matches: 5. CDR1 is SGHVS and CDR2 is FNYEAQ in the germline V gene. The CDR3 has 16 amino acids. The CDR3 DNA sequence: TGTGCCAGCAGCTGGGTTGCGGGGGCGAACACCGGGGAGCTGTTTTTT. It is translated as CASSWVAGANTGELFF.

This clonotype occurred many times. The genes are TRBV12-3 or TRBV12-4 and TRBJ1-3; D is unresolved. Trimming took off 6 bases at V and 0 bases at J, with 12 bases between the two ends. This CDR3 is 15 amino acids long. The CDR3, as DNA: TGTGCCAGCAGCACCGTGTTACGCTCTGGAAACACCATATATTTT. It translates to CASSTVLRSGNTIYF.

This clonotype was recorded many times. Here the CDR3 reads CSARVDRRSNQPQHF. The DNA for the CDR3 is TGCAGTGCTAGAGTGGACAGGAGGAGCAATCAGCCCCAGCATTTT. V and J are TRBV20-1 and TRBJ1-5; 7 positions match TRBD1. Trimming removed 1 base from V and 1 base from J; junction bases left unmatched: 4. CDR1 and CDR2 from the germline V gene are DFQATT and SNEGSKA (reference sequence). The CDR3 is 15 residues long.

In this sample, this clonotype turned up a few times. J is TRBJ2-2 and V is TRBV28, with D tentatively TRBD2 (7 bases). The CDR3 totals 15 residues. The V and J ends lost 3 bases and 5 bases respectively, with 13 bases between them. The V gene's germline CDR1 is MDHEN and CDR2 SYDVKM. The CDR3: CASSLGGRRTGELFF. CDR3 nucleotide sequence: TGTGCCAGCAGTTTGGGGGGGCGGAGGACCGGGGAGCTGTTTTTT.

This clonotype was detected a few times. J is TRBJ2-1 and V is TRBV20-1; D is ambiguous. Germline loops: CDR1 DFQATT, CDR2 SNEGSKA (reference sequence). The germline V and J ends were trimmed by 3 bases and 1 base, with 10 bases remaining between them. The CDR3 runs 14 residues. The CDR3 DNA reads as TGCAGTGCTAGTTCTAGTATATCCTACAATGAGCAGTTCTTC. Its protein is CSASSSISYNEQFF.

The CDR3 sequence is CASSQGSGANVLTF. The CDR3 nucleotides are TGTGCCAGCAGTCAAGGATCTGGGGCCAACGTCCTGACTTTC. V is TRBV6-4 and J is TRBJ2-6; D not certain. Trimming stripped 5 bases from V and 1 base from J, with 6 bases between. Looked up from germline, CDR1 is MRHNA and CDR2 is SNTAGT. This CDR3 spans 14 amino acids.

There are a few counts of this clonotype. The gene calls are TRBV18 and TRBJ1-6, with 7 bases aligning to TRBD1. The germline gives CDR1 KGHSH, CDR2 LQKENI. V was pared by 3 bases and J by 6 bases, with 8 bases of the junction left unmatched. The CDR3 extends over 16 amino acids. This chain's CDR3 is CASSPQSGQFNSPLHF. Written as DNA, the CDR3 is TGTGCCAGCTCACCGCAGTCGGGACAGTTTAATTCACCCCTCCACTTT.

This clonotype was seen repeatedly, ten times or more. V and J are TRBV7-2 and TRBJ2-7, with D possibly being TRBD2 (7 bases). Trimming took off 2 bases at V and 6 bases at J, with 14 bases between the two ends. The germline V gene encodes CDR1 SGHTA and CDR2 FQGNSA. The CDR3 is 14 residues long. The CDR3 DNA sequence: TGTGCCAGCAGCTTAATGTGGGGAGGGGGCGAGCAGTACTTC. Its translation is CASSLMWGGGEQYF.

This clonotype came up many times. The V and J genes are TRBV7-8 and TRBJ1-5, with D maybe TRBD1 (5 bases). The V end lost 2 bases, the J end lost 0 bases, and 11 bases lay between the germline ends. This CDR3 has 16 amino acids. The V gene's germline CDR1 is SGHVS and CDR2 FQNEAQ. The DNA for the CDR3 is TGTGCCAGCAGCTTACTGGGGGGTTATAGCAATCAGCCCCAGCATTTT. Translation: CASSLLGGYSNQPQHF.

This clonotype has at least ten counts. The chain has TRBV6-5 and TRBJ2-1, with 11 bases matching TRBD2. The CDR3 has 15 residues. The V gene's germline CDR1 is MNHEY and CDR2 SVGAGI. V lost 6 bases, J lost 9 bases, and 10 bases stayed unmatched. CDR3 region: CASSKTSGDPGEQFF. The CDR3 DNA reads as TGTGCCAGCAGCAAGACTAGCGGGGACCCCGGTGAGCAGTTCTTC.

This clonotype has ten or more counts. The chain employs TRBV10-3 and TRBJ2-7, with TRBD2 matching over 10 bases. This CDR3 region has 17 residues. Trimming removed 0 bases from V and 6 bases from J; junction bases left unmatched: 11. Germline assignment: CDR1 ENHRY and CDR2 SYGVKD. CDR3 loop: CAISESTRASGGSEQYF. CDR3 nucleotides: TGTGCCATCAGTGAGTCGACTCGGGCTAGCGGGGGATCCGAGCAGTACTTC.

The chain is built from TRBV12-3 or TRBV12-4 and TRBJ2-2, with D perhaps matching TRBD1 (6 bases). CDR3 size: 15 residues. V was clipped by 5 bases and J by 1 base, with 11 bases between them. CDR3 residues: CASSHRELNTGELFF. In nucleotides, the CDR3 is TGTGCCAGCAGTCACAGGGAACTGAACACCGGGGAGCTGTTTTTT.

This clonotype was detected only a few times. CDR3 amino acids: CSATQGGNTEAFF. The CDR3 nucleotides read TGCAGTGCCACTCAGGGGGGCAACACTGAAGCTTTCTTT. The chain has TRBV20-1 and TRBJ1-1; 7 bases line up with TRBD1. Germline loops: CDR1 DFQATT, CDR2 SNEGSKA (reference sequence). The CDR3 loop spans 13 amino acids. The junction had 6 bases not matched to a gene; V was cut back by 6 bases and J by 2 bases.